The 19 T cell receptor beta chains in this list originate from one sample, sequenced in a study of OX40 agonist ivuxolimab in advanced cancers. Method: immunoSEQ multiplex PCR; TCRdb's copy keeps in-frame clones and lacks some. The table has approximately 70,000 clones, 82% seen once. This material consisted of CD4+ or CD8+ T cells sorted from blood, taken in a trial of the OX40 agonist ivuxolimab. Receptors originate from an adult with an advanced solid tumor such as melanoma, head and neck, liver or kidney cancer.

The rearrangement links TRBV30 to TRBJ2-1; a weak D match, TRBD2 (6 bases). This CDR3 spans 12 amino acids. Trimming shortened V by 1 base and J by 9 bases, and 10 bases separated the two germline ends. Germline V gives CDR1 GTSNPN, CDR2 SVGIG (reference sequence). Here the CDR3 DNA reads TGTGCCTGGAGTGGGGATAGCGGTGAGCAGTTCTTC. It encodes CAWSGDSGEQFF.

This clone was picked up many times. This chain connects TRBV2 to TRBJ1-2; D remains unclear. The ends were cut back, 2 bases at V and 4 bases at J, with 5 bases in the middle. The CDR3 loop spans 12 amino acids. Germline values: CDR1 SNHLY, CDR2 FYNNEI. The DNA of the CDR3 is TGTGCCAGCAGTGAAAATGTCTATGGCTACACCTTC. Translated: CASSENVYGYTF.

The rearrangement uses TRBV19 and TRBJ1-6; the D is unclear. This CDR3 has 15 residues. Germline V gives CDR1 LNHDA, CDR2 SQIVND (reference sequence). Trimming stripped 3 bases from V and 7 bases from J, with 13 bases between. CDR3 residues: CASSIGRTTNSPLHF. DNA of the CDR3: TGTGCCAGTAGTATTGGCAGGACGACCAATTCACCCCTCCACTTT.

The count of this clone is one. The DNA is left out, because the CDR3 cannot be placed on it with certainty; the CDR3 is given as TCRdb lists it. This CDR3 is CASSFLWTGAEAFF. The rearrangement uses TRBV6-6 and TRBJ1-1; the D segment call TRBD1 is taken from the table without a DNA check. Looked up from germline, CDR1 is MNHNY and CDR2 is SVGAGI (reference sequence). The CDR3 length is 14 residues, termini included.

V gene TRBV4-1 combines with J gene TRBJ1-6; TRBD1 aligns across 9 bases. J gave up 6 bases and V 5 bases, and 11 bases lay outside the gene matches. CDR3 length: 17 amino acids. CDR1 is MGHRA, CDR2 YSYEKL, per germline. CDR3: CASSNKPGTGINSPLHF. The CDR3 DNA follows: TGCGCCAGCAGCAACAAACCCGGGACAGGGATTAATTCACCCCTCCACTTT.

The chain links TRBV9 to TRBJ1-2, with D maybe TRBD1 (5 bases). The ends were cut back, 3 bases at V and 5 bases at J, with 14 bases in the middle. The germline V gene has CDR1 SGDLS and CDR2 YYNGEE. The CDR3 is made up of 14 amino acids. CDR3 DNA sequence: TGTGCCAGCAGCGCCAGGGTCGGGGGGTATGGCTACACCTTC. Translating gives CASSARVGGYGYTF.

The gene calls are TRBV4-3 and TRBJ2-7; the D is unclear. The ends were cut back, 1 base at V and 6 bases at J, with 13 bases in the middle. The CDR3 has 14 amino acids. The germline V gene encodes CDR1 LGHNA and CDR2 YSLEER. The CDR3 bases are TGCGCCAGCAGCCAAGGGGATGCCTCGACCGAGCAGTACTTC. Its protein is CASSQGDASTEQYF.

The genes are TRBV5-1 and TRBJ1-2; no firm D call. The CDR3 is 12 residues long. Germline CDR1 reads SGHRS; CDR2 reads YFSETQ. V was trimmed by 1 base and J by 10 bases, leaving 11 bases between them. CDR3 in DNA: TGCGCCAGCAGCTTGAGTGACCGATTCTACACCTTC. Translating it yields CASSLSDRFYTF.

This chain links TRBV6-5 with TRBJ1-4; D is undetermined. Germline lookup yields CDR1 MNHEY and CDR2 SVGAGI. The germline V and J ends were trimmed by 0 bases and 1 base, with 9 bases remaining between them. This CDR3 is 16 amino acids long. CDR3 nucleotide sequence: TGTGCCAGCAGTTACTCGAGACCCGAAACTAATGAAAAACTGTTTTTT. Translated: CASSYSRPETNEKLFF.

This clone was observed a few times. The V and J genes are TRBV28 and TRBJ1-2; D uncertain. Germline V gives CDR1 MDHEN, CDR2 SYDVKM. This CDR3 is built from 13 residues. V was pared by 8 bases and J by 3 bases, with 13 bases between. CDR3 nucleotide sequence: TGTGCCAGCCATCAGTCCTTGGACTATGGCTACACCTTC. It yields the protein CASHQSLDYGYTF.

The rearrangement joins TRBV11-2 to TRBJ1-2, with D unresolved. The CDR3 spans 15 residues. Germline V lookup: CDR1 SGHAT, CDR2 FQNNGV. Trimming shortened V by 4 bases and J by 6 bases, and 18 bases separated the two germline ends. The CDR3 DNA follows: TGTGCCAGCAGCTCGCTCGACCGGGCGGAGGATGGCTACACCTTC. Protein sequence: CASSSLDRAEDGYTF.

V usage is TRBV30 and J usage is TRBJ2-1, with TRBD2 matching over 9 bases. Germline loops: CDR1 GTSNPN, CDR2 SVGIG (reference sequence). The CDR3 spans 12 residues. Trimming cost V 3 bases and J 8 bases; bases outside gene matches: 2. The chain's CDR3 is CAWSSGRYEQFF. CDR3 sequence (DNA): TGTGCCTGGAGCAGCGGGAGGTATGAGCAGTTCTTC.

A few counts support this clone. The gene calls are TRBV29-1 and TRBJ2-2; 8 nucleotides line up with TRBD2. From germline, CDR1 is SQVTM and CDR2 ANQGSEA. This CDR3 has 15 residues. The V gene end was trimmed by 4 bases and the J gene end by 1 base; junction bases not matched to a gene: 5. The CDR3 DNA reads TGCAGCGTTGCCCGGGGGGGCGTGAACACCGGGGAGCTGTTTTTT. Its protein product is CSVARGGVNTGELFF.

The count of this clone is one. The CDR3 region has the DNA TGTGCCATCAAAGCAGTTGAGGATGGCTACACCTTC. This translates into CAIKAVEDGYTF. The V call is TRBV28, the J call TRBJ1-2; unclear D gene. Trimming took 10 bases from V and 6 from J, leaving 15 bases between them. Germline CDR1 reads MDHEN; CDR2 reads SYDVKM. CDR3 length: 12 residues.

The V and J genes are TRBV7-8 and TRBJ2-5; D possibly corresponds to TRBD1 (5 bases). V dropped 5 bases and J dropped 1 base, with 14 bases sitting between them. This CDR3 region has 15 residues. The V gene's germline CDR1 is SGHVS and CDR2 FQNEAQ. The CDR3 region is CASSRGSLSQETQYF. Written as DNA, the CDR3 is TGTGCCAGCAGCAGGGGCAGCCTATCCCAAGAGACCCAGTACTTC.

The J gene is TRBJ2-3, the V gene TRBV11-2, with 10 positions matching TRBD2. This CDR3 contains 17 residues. From germline, CDR1 is SGHAT and CDR2 FQNNGV. Germline trimming cut 4 bases from V and 6 bases from J; bases unmatched to any gene: 13. The CDR3 region has the DNA TGTGCCAGCAGCTCGGGAGGTATAGCGGGGGGCTCGGATACGCAGTATTTT. This sequence encodes CASSSGGIAGGSDTQYF.

The V gene is TRBV6-5, the J gene TRBJ1-3; D unclear. This CDR3 contains 15 residues. Germline V gives CDR1 MNHEY, CDR2 SVGAGI. V was trimmed by 4 bases and J by 0 bases, leaving 10 bases between them. The CDR3 nucleotides read TGTGCCAGCAGTTCACAGTATTACTCTGGAAACACCATATATTTT. It codes for CASSSQYYSGNTIYF.

There are a few counts of this clone. V gene TRBV6-1 combines with J gene TRBJ1-1; D possibly corresponds to TRBD1 (6 bases). There are 15 residues in the CDR3. Trimming stripped 4 bases from V and 0 bases from J, with 12 bases between. Germline CDR1 MNHNS, CDR2 SASEGT. The CDR3 sequence is CASSVAGALNTEAFF. The CDR3 nucleotides read TGTGCCAGCAGTGTGGCAGGGGCACTGAACACTGAAGCTTTCTTT.

CDR3 region: CASSPGLAGGGTDTQYF. In DNA form, the CDR3 reads TGTGCCAGCAGCCCCGGCCTAGCGGGGGGGGGCACAGATACGCAGTATTTT. This chain joins TRBV9 and TRBJ2-3, with TRBD2 matching over 12 bases. This CDR3 is built from 17 residues. The ends lost 4 bases at V and 1 base at J; junction bases unmatched: 7. CDR1 and CDR2 (germline): SGDLS, YYNGEE.